The 5 T cell receptor beta chains below were found in one sample sequenced in a study of blood T cells in healthy people across ages. The authors ran a second PCR of about 7 to 11 cycles using a sample-barcoded 5' primer and a J-beta primer mix. TCRdb used MiXCR to reprocess the 5' RACE reads, holding one entry per CDR3 protein. The sample contains hundreds of thousands of distinct CDR3 sequences, approximately 26% of which appear only once. The sample was also reused in another study, on T cells of mothers and their children.

The sample comprised blood. These receptors were collected from a boy aged 2 to 10 in good health.

A note on this clonotype: This may be a read error: a much more frequent sequence differs by one nucleotide. The genes are TRBV7-8 and TRBJ2-4; D might be TRBD2 (7 bases). The CDR3 runs 15 residues. V shed 0 bases and J shed 6 bases, with 12 bases lying between them. Germline V CDR1 and CDR2: SGHVS, FQNEAQ. CDR3 sequence reads: CASSLAGGVLNIQYF. The CDR3 bases are TGTGCCAGCAGCTTAGCAGGGGGGGTTTTAAACATTCAGTACTTC. The variable domain in full, completed from reference TRBV7-8 and TRBJ2-4, reads GAGVSQSPRYKVAKRGQDVALRCDPISGHVSLFWYQQALGQGPEFLTYFQNEAQLDKSGLPSDRFFAERPEGSVSTLKIQRTQQEDSAVYLCASSLAGGVLNIQYFGAGTRLSVL.

This clonotype turned up a few times. J is TRBJ1-1 and V is TRBV7-9; D gene uncertain. Deletions cut 5 bases from V and 5 bases from J, with 12 bases between. Germline V gives CDR1 SEHNR, CDR2 FQNEAQ (reference sequence). CDR3 length: 13 amino acids. CDR3 loop: CASSEPRFTEAFF. The CDR3 DNA reads as TGTGCCAGCAGCGAACCGAGGTTTACTGAAGCTTTCTTT.

CDR3 DNA sequence: TGTGCCTGGGCGACAGGGAGAGGCTCACCCCTCCACTTT. Protein product: CAWATGRGSPLHF. The V call is TRBV30, the J call TRBJ1-6; TRBD1 aligns across 7 bases. The CDR3 covers 13 residues. The V gene end was trimmed by 5 bases and the J gene end by 10 bases; junction bases not matched to a gene: 8. Germline assignment: CDR1 GTSNPN and CDR2 SVGIG (reference sequence).

This clonotype has only a few counts. The V call is TRBV29-1, the J call TRBJ2-1; D is possibly TRBD1 or TRBD2 (6 bases each). Trimming removed 3 bases from V and 9 bases from J, with 15 bases in between. CDR3 length: 13 residues. The V gene's germline CDR1 is SQVTM and CDR2 ANQGSEA. The CDR3 sequence: CSVEAEGVGEQFF. The CDR3 coding sequence is TGCAGCGTTGAGGCGGAGGGGGTGGGTGAGCAGTTCTTC.

The table lists this clonotype with a few counts. The V gene is TRBV29-1, the J gene TRBJ2-7, with TRBD2 matching 14 bases. V lost 4 bases, J lost 7 bases, and 6 bases stayed unmatched. Germline V gene lookup returns CDR1 SQVTM and CDR2 ANQGSEA. The length of the CDR3 is 14 residues. The chain's CDR3 is CSVVGLAGVREQYF. The DNA of the CDR3 is TGCAGCGTTGTGGGACTAGCGGGAGTACGAGAGCAGTACTTC.